Below are 17 T cell receptor beta chains sequenced from a single sample in a study of shared clonotypes between healthy human individuals. Assay used: immunoSEQ multiplex PCR; TCRdb lists only in-frame clones, some missing. The repertoire holds about 380,000 clones, approximately 97% seen once, with around 0.32% in the top ten. The sequencing input was memory CD8+ T cells sorted from blood. This sample's subset: CD45RO+ cells pooled with CCR7-negative TemRA cells. The receptors derive from a man between 25 and 39 years old in good health.

The CDR3 protein is CASSQGRLAGYTGELFF. Written as DNA, the CDR3 is TGTGCCAGCAGCCAAGGTCGTCTAGCGGGATACACCGGGGAGCTGTTTTTT. This chain connects TRBV4-2 to TRBJ2-2; TRBD2 aligns across 9 bases. CDR3 length: 17 amino acids. Germline loops: CDR1 LGHNA, CDR2 YNFKEQ. J lost 3 bases, V lost 1 base, and 6 bases had no gene match.

CDR3 amino acids: CASSPGRIDTQYF. The DNA for the CDR3 is TGTGCCAGCAGCCCAGGACGGATAGACACGCAGTATTTT. The rearrangement joins TRBV13 to TRBJ2-3; D ambiguous. The V and J ends lost 5 bases and 9 bases respectively, with 15 bases between them. Germline-derived CDR1 and CDR2 are PRHDT and FYEKMQ (reference sequence). The CDR3 contains 13 residues. The full variable domain, in which reference TRBV13 and TRBJ2-3 provide the parts outside the CDR3, is AAGVIQSPRHLIKEKRETATLKCYPIPRHDTVYWYQQGPGQDPQFLISFYEKMQSDKGSIPDRFSAQQFSDYHSELNMSSLELGDSALYFCASSPGRIDTQYFGPGTRLTVL.

The chain joins TRBV28 to TRBJ1-2; D may be TRBD1 (5 bases). V dropped 3 bases and J dropped 3 bases, with 8 bases sitting between them. The length of the CDR3 is 13 residues. The germline V gene encodes CDR1 MDHEN and CDR2 SYDVKM. In nucleotides, the CDR3 is TGTGCCAGCAGTTTGGGGGTTTACTATGGCTACACCTTC. Translating it yields CASSLGVYYGYTF.

This clone was found once. CDR3 residues: CASSGRGGVDTEAFF. The CDR3 nucleotides are TGTGCCAGCAGTGGTAGAGGGGGGGTGGACACTGAAGCTTTCTTT. The rearrangement links TRBV6-1 to TRBJ1-1, with a tentative D call TRBD1 (6 bases). CDR3 size: 15 residues. Germline CDR1 is MNHNS and CDR2 is SASEGT. V was trimmed by 4 bases and J by 3 bases, leaving 15 bases between them.

Note on this clone: This sample includes further DNA sequences coding for the same CDR3. V and J are TRBV28 and TRBJ2-7; the D is unclear. The CDR3 is 13 amino acids. V lost 3 bases and J 0 bases, leaving 6 bases between the germline ends. Germline V gene data show CDR1 as MDHEN and CDR2 as SYDVKM. CDR3 residues: CASSLESSYEQYF. The CDR3 DNA reads as TGTGCCAGCAGTTTGGAAAGCTCCTACGAGCAGTACTTC. The full variable domain, with the rest looked up from reference TRBV28 and TRBJ2-7, is DVKVTQSSRYLVKRTGEKVFLECVQDMDHENMFWYRQDPGLGLRLIYFSYDVKMKEKGDIPEGYSVSREKKERFSLILESASTNQTSMYLCASSLESSYEQYFGPGTRLTVT.

The chain couples TRBV19 to TRBJ2-2; a possible D gene is TRBD1 (6 bases). The CDR3 loop spans 15 amino acids. The V gene lost 6 bases and the J gene lost 5 bases, with 16 bases spanning the gap. Germline loops: CDR1 LNHDA, CDR2 SQIVND (reference sequence). In DNA form, the CDR3 reads TGTGCCAGTAGGTCCCGGCAGGGGTGGACCGGGGAGCTGTTTTTT. Translated, it gives CASRSRQGWTGELFF.

This chain links TRBV11-3 with TRBJ2-3, with D possibly TRBD1 on 5 matching bases. V was cut by 1 base and J by 7 bases, with 6 bases left in between. The CDR3 covers 12 residues. Germline V gene lookup returns CDR1 SGHNT and CDR2 YENEEA. The CDR3 DNA reads as TGTGCCAGCAGCTTAGGACAGAATACGCAGTATTTT. This sequence encodes CASSLGQNTQYF.

The rearrangement joins TRBV6-5 to TRBJ1-1; TRBD1 matches 7 bases. CDR3 length: 15 amino acids. The germline gives CDR1 MNHEY, CDR2 SVGAGI. J lost 4 bases, V lost 0 bases, and 5 bases had no gene match. The CDR3 coding sequence is TGTGCCAGCAGTTACTCCGCGGGACAGATCACTGAAGCTTTCTTT. Its translation: CASSYSAGQITEAFF.

The rearrangement joins TRBV25-1 to TRBJ2-7, with 9 nucleotides matching TRBD2. Per the germline V gene, CDR1 is MGHDK and CDR2 is SYGVNS. The CDR3 runs 14 residues. The ends lost 6 bases at V and 6 bases at J; junction bases unmatched: 9. The CDR3 loop is CASSRKALAGEQYF. The DNA for the CDR3 is TGTGCCAGCAGCCGAAAGGCACTAGCGGGCGAGCAGTACTTC.

This chain uses TRBV18 with TRBJ1-2; D remains ambiguous. Per germline, CDR1 KGHSH and CDR2 LQKENI. This CDR3 has 12 amino acids. The V end lost 4 bases, the J end lost 2 bases, and 5 bases lay between the germline ends. The CDR3 reads CASSQQNYGYTF. CDR3 DNA sequence: TGTGCCAGCTCACAACAAAACTATGGCTACACCTTC.

The chain recombines TRBV6-1 with TRBJ2-7; D is unclear. The CDR3 is 14 amino acids. Trimming stripped 0 bases from V and 2 bases from J, with 8 bases between. CDR1 is MNHNS and CDR2 is SASEGT in the germline V gene. The CDR3 spells CASSEALRAYEQYF. CDR3 DNA: TGTGCCAGCAGTGAAGCGCTAAGGGCCTACGAGCAGTACTTC.

In this sample, this clone turned up once. The chain combines TRBV10-2 with TRBJ2-2, with 12 bases that match TRBD2. With V trimmed by 7 bases and J by 7 bases, 4 bases remained unmatched. The CDR3 runs 14 residues. Looked up from germline, CDR1 is WSHSY and CDR2 is SAAADI. The CDR3 here is CASTLAGGNGELFF. DNA of the CDR3: TGCGCCAGCACTCTAGCGGGAGGGAACGGGGAGCTGTTTTTT.

The gene calls are TRBV28 and TRBJ2-7, with TRBD1 matching 7 bases. The junction had 4 bases not matched to a gene; V was cut back by 2 bases and J by 6 bases. Germline values: CDR1 MDHEN, CDR2 SYDVKM. This CDR3 is 13 amino acids long. In nucleotides, the CDR3 is TGTGCCAGCAGTTTAGTAGGACAGGTCGAGCAGTACTTC. The encoded protein is CASSLVGQVEQYF. The full variable domain, its missing parts supplied by reference TRBV28 and TRBJ2-7, is DVKVTQSSRYLVKRTGEKVFLECVQDMDHENMFWYRQDPGLGLRLIYFSYDVKMKEKGDIPEGYSVSREKKERFSLILESASTNQTSMYLCASSLVGQVEQYFGPGTRLTVT.

The chain combines TRBV6-5 with TRBJ1-5, with D uncertain. This CDR3 is 13 amino acids long. Germline CDR1 MNHEY, CDR2 SVGAGI. Trimming stripped 8 bases from V and 9 bases from J, with 17 bases between. CDR3 in DNA: TGTGCCAGCGGGGAAAGGTCTCAGCGGCCCCAGCATTTT. Its protein is CASGERSQRPQHF.

The V call is TRBV19, the J call TRBJ2-1, with a tentative D call TRBD2 (6 bases). The CDR3 length is 17 residues. V was pared by 3 bases and J by 5 bases, with 20 bases between. Germline loops: CDR1 LNHDA, CDR2 SQIVND (reference sequence). CDR3 in amino acids: CASSISPPGVNNNEQFF. The DNA for the CDR3 is TGTGCCAGTAGTATCTCCCCTCCGGGAGTCAATAACAATGAGCAGTTCTTC.

V is TRBV6-6 and J is TRBJ2-5; D is unclear. The CDR3 consists of 12 residues. Deletions cut 4 bases from V and 4 bases from J, with 7 bases between. Germline loops: CDR1 MNHNY, CDR2 SVGAGI (reference sequence). The chain's CDR3 is CASSSRPETQYF. In DNA, the CDR3 is TGTGCCAGCAGTTCCAGACCAGAGACCCAGTACTTC.

The chain joins TRBV12-5 to TRBJ2-7; D is unresolved. The V gene's germline CDR1 is LGHNT and CDR2 FRNRAP. The CDR3 totals 12 residues. Trimming took off 0 bases at V and 4 bases at J, with 4 bases between the two ends. The CDR3 loop reads CASGLVSYEQYF. The CDR3 DNA reads TGTGCTAGTGGTTTGGTCTCGTACGAGCAGTACTTC.